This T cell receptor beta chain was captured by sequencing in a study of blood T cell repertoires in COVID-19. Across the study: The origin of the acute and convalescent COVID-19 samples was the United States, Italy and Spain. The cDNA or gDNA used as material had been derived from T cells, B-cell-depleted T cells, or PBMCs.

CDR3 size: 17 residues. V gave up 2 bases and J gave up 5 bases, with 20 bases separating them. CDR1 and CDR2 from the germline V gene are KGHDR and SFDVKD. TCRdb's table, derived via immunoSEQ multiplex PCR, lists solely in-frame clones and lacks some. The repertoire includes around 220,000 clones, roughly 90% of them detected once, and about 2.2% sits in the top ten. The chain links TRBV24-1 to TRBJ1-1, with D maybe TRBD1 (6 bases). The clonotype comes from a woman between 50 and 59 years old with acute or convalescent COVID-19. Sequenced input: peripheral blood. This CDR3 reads CATSDSRLGGARTEAFF. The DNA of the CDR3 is TGTGCCACCAGTGATTCCCGGCTGGGGGGGGCGCGGACTGAAGCTTTCTTT.